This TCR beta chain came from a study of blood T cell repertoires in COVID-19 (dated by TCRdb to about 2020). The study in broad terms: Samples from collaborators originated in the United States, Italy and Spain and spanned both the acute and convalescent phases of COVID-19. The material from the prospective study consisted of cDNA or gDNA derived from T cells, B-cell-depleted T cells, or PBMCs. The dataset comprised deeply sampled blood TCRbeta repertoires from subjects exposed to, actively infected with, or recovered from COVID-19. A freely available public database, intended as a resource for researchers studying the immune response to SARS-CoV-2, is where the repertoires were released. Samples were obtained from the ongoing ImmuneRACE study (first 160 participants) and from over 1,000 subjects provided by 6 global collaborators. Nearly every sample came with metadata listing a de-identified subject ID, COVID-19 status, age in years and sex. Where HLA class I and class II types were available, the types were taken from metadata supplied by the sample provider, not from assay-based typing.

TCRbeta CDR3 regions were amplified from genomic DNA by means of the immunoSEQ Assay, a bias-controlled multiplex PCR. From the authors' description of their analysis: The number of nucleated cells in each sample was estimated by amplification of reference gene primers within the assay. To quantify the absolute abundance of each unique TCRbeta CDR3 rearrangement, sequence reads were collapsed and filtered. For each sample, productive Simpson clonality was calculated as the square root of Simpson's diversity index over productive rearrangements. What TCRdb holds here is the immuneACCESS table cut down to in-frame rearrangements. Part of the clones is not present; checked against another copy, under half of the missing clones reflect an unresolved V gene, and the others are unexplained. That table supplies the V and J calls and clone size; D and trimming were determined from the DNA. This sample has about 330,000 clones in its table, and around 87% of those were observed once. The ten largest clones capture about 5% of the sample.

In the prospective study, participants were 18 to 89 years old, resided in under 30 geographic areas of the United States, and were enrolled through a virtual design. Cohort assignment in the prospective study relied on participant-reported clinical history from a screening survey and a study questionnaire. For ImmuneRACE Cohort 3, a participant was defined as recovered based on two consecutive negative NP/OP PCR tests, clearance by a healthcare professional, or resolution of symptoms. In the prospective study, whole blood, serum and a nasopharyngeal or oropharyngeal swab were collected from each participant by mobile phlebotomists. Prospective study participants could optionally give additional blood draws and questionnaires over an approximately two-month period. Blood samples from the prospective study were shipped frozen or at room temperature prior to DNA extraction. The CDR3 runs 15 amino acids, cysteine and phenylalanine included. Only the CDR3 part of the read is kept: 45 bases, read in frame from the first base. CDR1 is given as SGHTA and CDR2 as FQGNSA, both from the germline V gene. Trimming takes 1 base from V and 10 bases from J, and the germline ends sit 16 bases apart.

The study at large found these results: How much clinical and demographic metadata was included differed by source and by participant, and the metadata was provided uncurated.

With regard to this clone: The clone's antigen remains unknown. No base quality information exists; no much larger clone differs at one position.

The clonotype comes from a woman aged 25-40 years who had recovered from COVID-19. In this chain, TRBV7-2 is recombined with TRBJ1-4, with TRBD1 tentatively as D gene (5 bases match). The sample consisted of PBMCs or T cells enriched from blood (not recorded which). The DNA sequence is TGTGCCAGCAGCTTAGACCCAGGGCCTGCCGGAAAACTGTTTTTT. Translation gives CASSLDPGPAGKLFF.